This T cell receptor (beta chain) was identified during a study of lymphopenia after photon versus proton radiotherapy (dated by TCRdb to the late 2010s). With regard to the full study: Photon and proton radiation therapy were compared by the study for their immunological effects in patients with gastrointestinal tumors who developed high-grade lymphopenia. The cohort included roughly 20 patients with gastrointestinal tumors who developed lymphopenia after receiving either photon or proton therapy. The goal of the study was to characterize the differences between the two radiation modalities in how they affect the immune system.

Per the germline V gene, MNHEY is the CDR1 and SVGAGI is the CDR2. The germline V end is reduced by 6 bases and the J end by 10 bases; junction bases left unmatched: 9. Measured from the cysteine to the phenylalanine, the CDR3 is 13 residues long. Of the read, only the CDR3 DNA is kept; its 39 bases are in frame from base 1. The full study reports these points: Across the cohort, an inverse correlation was found between a larger post-nadir drop in TCR diversity and overall survival time among patients who died. The survival association was assessed only in patients who died, and the authors presented better survival with proton therapy as a possibility rather than a demonstrated result. Once the lymphocyte count had reached its nadir, the repertoires of photon-treated patients showed oligoclonal expansion, particularly of CD8+ Temra cells, and this expansion drove the decline in diversity. Proton-treated patients stayed relatively stable during treatment, while photon-treated patients lost naive T cells and TCR diversity and gained effector/memory populations.

The library relied on the immunoSEQ multiplex PCR assay. T cell repertoires were profiled with deep sequencing of rearranged TCR beta loci together with multiparametric flow cytometry. The table comes from immuneACCESS by way of TCRdb, which keeps in-frame sequences with V and J called. Part of the clones is missing from these tables; in studies checked, under half for an unresolved V gene and the rest for unknown reasons. This sample is represented by tens of thousands of clones; 90% to 95% of them were singletons. Approximately 16% of the sample goes to the ten largest clones. For this clone: Its antigen target is currently unknown. Base qualities are not provided; no much larger clone lies one nucleotide away.

The sample was peripheral blood, taken from a patient treated with photon-based radiotherapy. The receptor was derived from a man in his fifties or sixties with cholangiocarcinoma. The chain joins TRBV6-5 to TRBJ2-4; TRBD2 lines up with 7 middle nucleotides. CDR3 region: CASRLQGGVIQYF. The DNA sequence is given as TGTGCCAGCAGACTCCAGGGAGGGGTAATTCAGTACTTC.